The rows below give T cell receptor beta chains drawn from one sample of a study of B cell selection in AIRE deficiency. The protocol was immunoSEQ multiplex PCR, while the TCRdb copy is restricted to in-frame clones and leaves out a portion. The sample records 20,000 to 25,000 clones, 94% being singletons. Sequencing used Tregs sorted from PBMCs. The source of these receptors is a human donor with AIRE deficiency. CDR3s include the opening cysteine and the closing phenylalanine or tryptophan. A D gene is named only where the DNA matches it firmly. Size is omitted from some rows. Given values are once, few, many or a class for expanded clones.

clone_size: NA; v_call: TRBV10-3; d_call: NA; j_call: TRBJ2-5; cdr3_nt: TGTGCCATCAGCCCGACTAGAGACGGGACCCAGTACTTC; cdr3_aa: CAISPTRDGTQYF
clone_size: NA; v_call: TRBV10-2; d_call: NA; j_call: TRBJ2-7; cdr3_nt: TGCGCCAGCAGTGGGGGGGCCCAGGGGGAGCAGTACTTC; cdr3_aa: CASSGGAQGEQYF
clone_size: NA; v_call: TRBV5-1; d_call: NA; j_call: TRBJ2-7; cdr3_nt: TGCGCCAGCAGACAGGGCCCCTACGAGCAGTACTTC; cdr3_aa: CASRQGPYEQYF
clone_size: NA; v_call: TRBV5-6; d_call: NA; j_call: TRBJ1-1; cdr3_nt: TGTGCCAGCACCGACCGGGGCCTGAACACTGAAGCTTTCTTT; cdr3_aa: CASTDRGLNTEAFF
clone_size: once; v_call: TRBV9; d_call: TRBD1; j_call: TRBJ2-7; cdr3_nt: TGTGCCAGCAGCGTAGGGGGACAGGGAACCTACGAGCAGTACTTC; cdr3_aa: CASSVGGQGTYEQYF
clone_size: NA; v_call: TRBV4-3; d_call: NA; j_call: TRBJ2-5; cdr3_nt: TGCGCCAGCAGCCAGACCGTGCTCCAGGGGGAGACCCAGTACTTC; cdr3_aa: CASSQTVLQGETQYF
clone_size: NA; v_call: TRBV25-1; d_call: NA; j_call: TRBJ1-4; cdr3_nt: TGTGCCAGCAGTGAATGGAGGGGGAGTGAAAAACTGTTTTTT; cdr3_aa: CASSEWRGSEKLFF
clone_size: NA; v_call: TRBV4-2; d_call: NA; j_call: TRBJ1-1; cdr3_nt: TGTGCCAGCAGCCAGAGGGGAGGTTGGAACACTGAAGCTTTCTTT; cdr3_aa: CASSQRGGWNTEAFF
clone_size: few; v_call: TRBV7-9; d_call: NA; j_call: TRBJ1-1; cdr3_nt: TGTGCCAGCGGGCGTCTTATGAACACTGAAGCTTTCTTT; cdr3_aa: CASGRLMNTEAFF
clone_size: NA; v_call: TRBV6-4; d_call: TRBD1; j_call: TRBJ1-2; cdr3_nt: TGTGCCAGCCCGGGCAGGGGGCTAGCTAACTATGGCTACACCTTC; cdr3_aa: CASPGRGLANYGYTF
clone_size: NA; v_call: TRBV28; d_call: TRBD2; j_call: TRBJ2-1; cdr3_nt: TGTGCCAGCATGGTGTTGGGAGGGCGCGAGTTCTTC; cdr3_aa: CASMVLGGREFF
clone_size: NA; v_call: TRBV28; d_call: TRBD2; j_call: TRBJ2-7; cdr3_nt: TGTGCCAGCAGTGGCCAGGGACTAGCAGTTTCCTACGAGCAGTACTTC; cdr3_aa: CASSGQGLAVSYEQYF
clone_size: NA; v_call: TRBV4-2; d_call: TRBD2; j_call: TRBJ2-1; cdr3_nt: TGTGCCAGCAGCCCCTGGATAGCGGGACTCTACAATGAGCAGTTCTTC; cdr3_aa: CASSPWIAGLYNEQFF
clone_size: NA; v_call: TRBV5-1; d_call: NA; j_call: TRBJ2-1; cdr3_nt: TGCGCCAGCAGCCCGGAGACTCACGGGGGTGAGCAGTTCTTC; cdr3_aa: CASSPETHGGEQFF
clone_size: NA; v_call: TRBV5-1; d_call: NA; j_call: TRBJ1-2; cdr3_nt: TGCGCCAGCAGCGGAACAGCTAACTTCTATGGCTACACCTTC; cdr3_aa: CASSGTANFYGYTF
clone_size: NA; v_call: TRBV5-4; d_call: NA; j_call: TRBJ2-3; cdr3_nt: TGTGCCAGCAGCTTGGCCCCAGGTCCTAGCACAGATACGCAGTATTTT; cdr3_aa: CASSLAPGPSTDTQYF
clone_size: few; v_call: TRBV7-2; d_call: NA; j_call: TRBJ1-5; cdr3_nt: TGTGCCAGCAGCCTCGGAATTAGTCAGCCCCAGCATTTT; cdr3_aa: CASSLGISQPQHF
clone_size: NA; v_call: TRBV11-3; d_call: NA; j_call: TRBJ2-7; cdr3_nt: TGTGCCAGCAGCTTAGGGTCAACCTACGAGCAGTACTTC; cdr3_aa: CASSLGSTYEQYF
clone_size: NA; v_call: TRBV4-1; d_call: NA; j_call: TRBJ2-7; cdr3_nt: TGCGCCAGCAGCCAAGTCAGGGCCCTCCTGTTCAAGCAGTACTTC; cdr3_aa: CASSQVRALLFKQYF
clone_size: NA; v_call: TRBV7-8; d_call: NA; j_call: TRBJ1-5; cdr3_nt: TGTGCCAGCAGCTTATACAGGTCAGGCAATCAGCCCCAGCATTTT; cdr3_aa: CASSLYRSGNQPQHF
clone_size: NA; v_call: TRBV9; d_call: NA; j_call: TRBJ2-1; cdr3_nt: TGTGCCAGCAGCTCCCGGGACTGGCACAATGAGCAGTTCTTC; cdr3_aa: CASSSRDWHNEQFF
clone_size: NA; v_call: TRBV7-9; d_call: TRBD1; j_call: TRBJ1-2; cdr3_nt: TGTGCCAGCAGCTTTTGGGGGACAGGCTATGGCTACACCTTC; cdr3_aa: CASSFWGTGYGYTF
clone_size: NA; v_call: TRBV28; d_call: NA; j_call: TRBJ1-4; cdr3_nt: TGTGCCAGCAGACCACAAGGTGATGAAAAACTGTTTTTT; cdr3_aa: CASRPQGDEKLFF
clone_size: NA; v_call: TRBV5-4; d_call: TRBD2; j_call: TRBJ2-7; cdr3_nt: TGTGCCAGCAGCTTAAGACTAGCGGGAGGCGTTGACTACGAGCAGTACTTC; cdr3_aa: CASSLRLAGGVDYEQYF
clone_size: NA; v_call: TRBV5-1; d_call: TRBD1; j_call: TRBJ2-5; cdr3_nt: TGCGCCAGCAGCTTTGGGGCAGGGGGAGAGACCCAGTACTTC; cdr3_aa: CASSFGAGGETQYF
clone_size: NA; v_call: TRBV11-3; d_call: NA; j_call: TRBJ2-7; cdr3_nt: TGTGCCAGCAGCTTAATCGGGACCTCCAAAGCCTACGAGCAGTACTTC; cdr3_aa: CASSLIGTSKAYEQYF
clone_size: NA; v_call: TRBV4-2; d_call: TRBD2; j_call: TRBJ2-7; cdr3_nt: TGTGCCAGCAGCACCGCGGGAGTCTACGAGCAGTACTTC; cdr3_aa: CASSTAGVYEQYF
clone_size: NA; v_call: TRBV28; d_call: NA; j_call: TRBJ2-3; cdr3_nt: TGTGCCACCACCCCCGGGTTGCATACGCAGTATTTT; cdr3_aa: CATTPGLHTQYF
clone_size: NA; v_call: TRBV29-1; d_call: TRBD2; j_call: TRBJ2-3; cdr3_nt: TGCAGCGTTGCGGGTACTAGCGGGAGGGTAGATACGCAGTATTTT; cdr3_aa: CSVAGTSGRVDTQYF
clone_size: NA; v_call: TRBV5-1; d_call: NA; j_call: TRBJ2-5; cdr3_nt: TGCGCCAGCAGCCCGGGGGCAGGGCTACAAGAGACCCAGTACTTC; cdr3_aa: CASSPGAGLQETQYF
clone_size: NA; v_call: TRBV15; d_call: NA; j_call: TRBJ1-5; cdr3_nt: TGTGCCACCTCAGGACAGCACAATCAGCCCCAGCATTTT; cdr3_aa: CATSGQHNQPQHF
clone_size: NA; v_call: TRBV5-4; d_call: TRBD1; j_call: TRBJ2-3; cdr3_nt: TGTGCCAGCAGCTTTTCTTTGGGACAGGGTACAGATACGCAGTATTTT; cdr3_aa: CASSFSLGQGTDTQYF
clone_size: NA; v_call: TRBV30; d_call: NA; j_call: TRBJ2-3; cdr3_nt: TGTGCCGGTAGGGGCAGCAGCACAGATACGCAGTATTTT; cdr3_aa: CAGRGSSTDTQYF
clone_size: NA; v_call: TRBV19; d_call: TRBD1; j_call: TRBJ2-3; cdr3_nt: TGTGCCAGTACCCAAGGACAGGGGGCGCAGTATTTT; cdr3_aa: CASTQGQGAQYF
clone_size: few; v_call: TRBV19; d_call: NA; j_call: TRBJ1-4; cdr3_nt: TGTGCCAGTAGTTGGTCGGTCGGACGAAATGAAAAACTGTTTTTT; cdr3_aa: CASSWSVGRNEKLFF
clone_size: once; v_call: TRBV7-9; d_call: TRBD2; j_call: TRBJ2-7; cdr3_nt: TGTGCCAGCAGCCTCCCCCCGGCGGGAGTAGGGGAGCAGTACTTC; cdr3_aa: CASSLPPAGVGEQYF
clone_size: NA; v_call: TRBV28; d_call: NA; j_call: TRBJ1-1; cdr3_nt: TGTGCCAGCAGTTTACCGGGGTGGAGAACTGAAGCTTTCTTT; cdr3_aa: CASSLPGWRTEAFF
clone_size: NA; v_call: TRBV7-2; d_call: NA; j_call: TRBJ2-7; cdr3_nt: TGTGCCAGCAGCCCCCATGGGTTACGGTACGAGCAGTACTTC; cdr3_aa: CASSPHGLRYEQYF
clone_size: NA; v_call: TRBV6-1; d_call: NA; j_call: TRBJ1-6; cdr3_nt: TGTGCCAGCCGCCGGTCTTCACCCCTCCACTTT; cdr3_aa: CASRRSSPLHF
clone_size: NA; v_call: TRBV6-6; d_call: TRBD1; j_call: TRBJ1-4; cdr3_nt: TGTGCCAGCAGACCACAGGGGGCATTTGAAAAACTGTTTTTT; cdr3_aa: CASRPQGAFEKLFF
clone_size: NA; v_call: TRBV27; d_call: NA; j_call: TRBJ2-7; cdr3_nt: TGTGCCAGCAGTTCCCTACAGGGAGGGACCGAGCAGTACTTC; cdr3_aa: CASSSLQGGTEQYF
clone_size: few; v_call: TRBV9; d_call: NA; j_call: TRBJ1-6; cdr3_nt: TGTGCCAGCAGCCCAGAGGCAGGTATAACACCCCTCCACTTT; cdr3_aa: CASSPEAGITPLHF